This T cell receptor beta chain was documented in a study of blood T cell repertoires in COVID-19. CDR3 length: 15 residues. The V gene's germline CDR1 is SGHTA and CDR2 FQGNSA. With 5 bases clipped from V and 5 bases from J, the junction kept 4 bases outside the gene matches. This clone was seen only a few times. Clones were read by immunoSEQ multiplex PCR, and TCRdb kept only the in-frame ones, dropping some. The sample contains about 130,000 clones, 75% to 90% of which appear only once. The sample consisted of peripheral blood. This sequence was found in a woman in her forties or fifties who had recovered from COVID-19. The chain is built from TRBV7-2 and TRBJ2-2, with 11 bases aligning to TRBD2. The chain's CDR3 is CASSQLAGETGELFF. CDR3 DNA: TGTGCCAGCAGCCAACTAGCGGGAGAAACCGGGGAGCTGTTTTTT.